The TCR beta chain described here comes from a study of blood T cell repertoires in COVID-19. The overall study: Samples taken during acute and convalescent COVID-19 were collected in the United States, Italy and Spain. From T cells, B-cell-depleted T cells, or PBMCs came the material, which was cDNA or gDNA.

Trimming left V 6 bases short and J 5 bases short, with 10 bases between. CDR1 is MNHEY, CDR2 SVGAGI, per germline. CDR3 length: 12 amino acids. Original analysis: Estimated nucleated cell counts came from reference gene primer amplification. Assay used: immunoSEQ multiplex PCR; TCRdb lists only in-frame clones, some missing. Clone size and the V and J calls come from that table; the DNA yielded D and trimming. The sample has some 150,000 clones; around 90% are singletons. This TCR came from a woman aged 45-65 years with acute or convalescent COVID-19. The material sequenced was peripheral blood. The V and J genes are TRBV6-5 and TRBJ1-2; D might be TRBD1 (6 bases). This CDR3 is CASRPTGYGYTF. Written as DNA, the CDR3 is TGTGCCAGCAGGCCAACAGGGTATGGCTACACCTTC.